This TCR beta chain was obtained from a study of blood T cell repertoires in COVID-19. Across the study: Some COVID-19 samples were acute and others convalescent; all came from the United States, Italy and Spain.

Original handling: The assay estimated nucleated cells by amplifying reference gene primers. Clones were read by immunoSEQ multiplex PCR, and TCRdb kept only the in-frame ones, dropping some. V and J calls and clone size are as listed in that table; D and trimming were resolved from the DNA. The sample shows roughly 9,600 clones, around 80% of them seen only once. Trimming shortened V by 7 bases and J by 8 bases, and 17 bases separated the two germline ends. The length of the CDR3 is 14 residues. CDR1 and CDR2 (germline): KGHDR, SFDVKD. The V call is TRBV24-1, the J call TRBJ1-5; perhaps TRBD1 as D (6 bases). This TCR came from a man in his fifties or sixties with active COVID-19. Sequencing used peripheral blood. The CDR3 reads CATRSRDTSKPQHF. The CDR3 bases are TGTGCCACCAGGTCCAGGGACACGAGCAAGCCCCAGCATTTT.